Below, 21 T cell receptor beta chains from the same sample are listed, as sequenced in a study of CD8 T cells in ankylosing spondylitis. TCRdb re-called the 5' RACE reads through MiXCR, storing one row per CDR3 protein. The table shows fewer than 150,000 distinct CDR3 sequences, with about 7.3% occurring only once. The sample taken for sequencing was blood, either unsorted or a sorted T cell fraction (not recorded which). Receptors were obtained from a female donor with ankylosing spondylitis or in good health (not recorded which).

This clonotype was seen at least ten times. The chain carries TRBV5-1 and TRBJ2-1; 9 bases fit TRBD1. The trim removed 5 bases at V and 8 bases at J, leaving 11 bases unmatched. The CDR3 spans 15 residues. Germline loops: CDR1 SGHRS, CDR2 YFSETQ. The CDR3 here is CASSYVGQGTHEQFF. As DNA, the CDR3 is TGCGCCAGCAGTTATGTGGGACAGGGCACGCATGAGCAGTTCTTC.

This clonotype was counted many times. The genes are TRBV2 and TRBJ1-1; 7 positions agree with TRBD1. Trimming cost V 3 bases and J 4 bases; bases outside gene matches: 5. Germline values: CDR1 SNHLY, CDR2 FYNNEI. The CDR3 contains 14 residues. CDR3: CASSDRGLGTEAFF. The DNA of the CDR3 is TGTGCCAGCAGTGACAGGGGGTTGGGCACTGAAGCTTTCTTT.

This clonotype showed up many times. The chain links TRBV10-3 to TRBJ2-2, with D hard to call. Germline-derived CDR1 and CDR2 are ENHRY and SYGVKD. V lost 2 bases and J 1 base, leaving 11 bases between the germline ends. There are 16 residues in the CDR3. CDR3 bases: TGTGCCATCAGTGAGCCCCGGCCCATGAACACCGGGGAGCTGTTTTTT. Encoded protein: CAISEPRPMNTGELFF.

This clonotype was counted at least ten times. The V call is TRBV12-3 or TRBV12-4, the J call TRBJ2-3, with 12 nucleotides matching TRBD2. J was trimmed by 2 bases and V by 0 bases; bases with no gene match: 6. This CDR3 is built from 18 residues. The CDR3 DNA reads TGTGCCAGCAGTTTAGCGTTTCCTAGCGGGGGGGACACAGATACGCAGTATTTT. Protein product: CASSLAFPSGGDTDTQYF.

Ten or more counts support this clonotype. The chain carries TRBV20-1 and TRBJ1-4, with D possibly TRBD1 on 5 matching bases. Trimming shortened V by 0 bases and J by 10 bases, and 18 bases separated the two germline ends. Germline-derived CDR1 and CDR2 are DFQATT and SNEGSKA (reference sequence). This CDR3 comprises 15 residues. The CDR3 loop is CSARDQGGTMGKLFF. DNA of the CDR3: TGCAGTGCTAGAGACCAAGGAGGGACGATGGGAAAACTGTTTTTT.

As for this clonotype: A much larger clonotype is one base distant, so this may be a read error. The chain recombines TRBV20-1 with TRBJ2-6; the D gene is possibly TRBD2 (7 bases). CDR3 length: 16 amino acids. The germline gives CDR1 DFQATT, CDR2 SNEGSKA (reference sequence). The DNA for the CDR3 is TGCAGTGCTAGGACATCAGGGACTATGGGGGCCAACGTCCAGACTTTC. Amino acid sequence: CSARTSGTMGANVQTF.

The sample holds many counts of this clonotype. The chain has TRBV6-5 and TRBJ1-1; D possibly corresponds to TRBD1 (5 bases). CDR3 length: 14 amino acids. CDR1 is MNHEY and CDR2 is SVGAGI in the germline V gene. V shed 4 bases and J shed 3 bases, with 12 bases lying between them. CDR3 sequence: CASSSTGTHTEAFF. Written as DNA, the CDR3 is TGTGCCAGCAGTTCTACCGGGACCCACACTGAAGCTTTCTTT.

This clonotype showed up just once. Just one base apart from a much larger clone, this may be a read error. The V and J genes are TRBV10-3 and TRBJ2-1; 10 nucleotides match TRBD2. The CDR3 spans 18 residues. From germline, CDR1 is ENHRY and CDR2 SYGVKD. Trimming took 5 bases from V and 6 from J; bases not matched to a gene: 16. This CDR3 is CAISFRGVLSGGANEQFF. CDR3 DNA sequence: TGTGCCATCAGTTTCCGAGGAGTACTAAGCGGGGGGGCCAATGAGCAGTTCTTC.

This clonotype was recorded at least ten times. This chain links TRBV5-6 with TRBJ2-3; D might be TRBD1 or TRBD2, each matching 5 bases. Germline CDR1 is SGHDT and CDR2 is YYEEEE. The CDR3 is made up of 15 amino acids. Trimming removed 5 bases from V and 0 bases from J, with 13 bases in between. For the CDR3, the DNA is TGTGCCAGCAGTACCGGGACCCACAGCACAGATACGCAGTATTTT. It is translated as CASSTGTHSTDTQYF.

This clonotype was recorded at least ten times. The chain joins TRBV7-3 to TRBJ2-2; D remains ambiguous. Trimming cost V 4 bases and J 5 bases, with 8 bases left between them. The CDR3 contains 13 residues. CDR1 SGHTA and CDR2 FQGTGA come from the germline V gene. For the CDR3, the DNA is TGTGCCAGCAGCTCTGACGTTACCGGGGAGCTGTTTTTT. This sequence encodes CASSSDVTGELFF.

In this sample, this clonotype turned up many times. The J gene is TRBJ1-1, the V gene TRBV29-1; no clear D gene. Germline CDR1 SQVTM, CDR2 ANQGSEA. Trimming removed 3 bases at V and 12 bases at J, with 11 bases between. This CDR3 comprises 10 residues. The CDR3 reads CSVDPVSSFF. The DNA for the CDR3 is TGCAGCGTTGATCCAGTTAGTTCTTTCTTT.

The table lists this clonotype with many counts. V and J are TRBV12-3 or TRBV12-4 and TRBJ2-2; D perhaps matches TRBD2 (5 bases). Trimming took 8 bases from V and 2 from J, leaving 12 bases between them. This CDR3 spans 14 amino acids. The CDR3 region is CASREGINTGELFF. The CDR3 DNA reads TGTGCCAGCCGGGAAGGGATTAACACCGGGGAGCTGTTTTTT.

This clonotype was detected many times. The chain employs TRBV19 and TRBJ2-1, with a possible D match to TRBD1 (5 bases). The germline V and J ends were trimmed by 6 bases and 4 bases, with 10 bases remaining between them. The CDR3 is 13 amino acids. Per the germline V gene, CDR1 is LNHDA and CDR2 is SQIVND (reference sequence). CDR3 protein: CASSTQVYNEQFF. CDR3 DNA: TGTGCCAGTAGCACACAGGTTTACAATGAGCAGTTCTTC.

This clonotype was detected ten times or more. The chain joins TRBV20-1 to TRBJ2-3, with 9 bases matching TRBD2. J lost 1 base, V lost 6 bases, and 2 bases had no gene match. CDR3 length equals 13 residues. The germline V gene encodes CDR1 DFQATT and CDR2 SNEGSKA (reference sequence). In nucleotides, the CDR3 is TGCAGTGCGGAGCGGGGGGGCACAGATACGCAGTATTTT. Translating gives CSAERGGTDTQYF.

This clonotype was picked up many times. The V gene is TRBV7-2, the J gene TRBJ2-5; 9 positions agree with TRBD2. This CDR3 has 16 amino acids. Per germline, CDR1 SGHTA and CDR2 FQGNSA. The V gene end was trimmed by 2 bases and the J gene end by 4 bases; junction bases not matched to a gene: 8. The CDR3 loop is CASSLTGAGGVETQYF. CDR3 bases: TGTGCCAGCAGCTTAACCGGAGCGGGGGGTGTAGAGACCCAGTACTTC.

This clonotype showed up many times. The chain is built from TRBV28 and TRBJ2-7; a possible D gene is TRBD1 (5 bases). V was pared by 4 bases and J by 6 bases, with 13 bases between. Germline V lookup: CDR1 MDHEN, CDR2 SYDVKM. The CDR3 covers 13 residues. DNA of the CDR3: TGTGCCAGCAGTTCCCAGGGTTTTCGCGAGCAGTACTTC. It codes for CASSSQGFREQYF.

The chain couples TRBV7-6 to TRBJ2-7; no clear D. From germline, CDR1 is SGHVS and CDR2 FNYEAQ. This CDR3 is 14 amino acids long. V gave up 1 base and J gave up 2 bases, with 9 bases separating them. This chain's CDR3 is CASSLGGAAYEQYF. The CDR3 nucleotides read TGTGCCAGCAGCTTAGGTGGAGCAGCCTACGAGCAGTACTTC. The full variable domain, rest sourced from reference TRBV7-6 and TRBJ2-7, is GAGVSQSPRYKVTKRGQDVALRCDPISGHVSLYWYRQALGQGPEFLTYFNYEAQQDKSGLPNDRFSAERPEGSISTLTIQRTEQRDSAMYRCASSLGGAAYEQYFGPGTRLTVT.

This clonotype was found a few times. V usage is TRBV11-1 and J usage is TRBJ1-1, with 12 bases that match TRBD1. The germline V gene has CDR1 SGHAT and CDR2 FQDESV (reference sequence). V shed 1 base, J shed 1 base, and the junction held 10 bases outside the gene matches. The CDR3 has 19 amino acids. In DNA, the CDR3 is TGTGCCAGCAGCTTAGGTTTGGGGACAGGGGGCGCGAGGAACACTGAAGCTTTCTTT. Protein product: CASSLGLGTGGARNTEAFF.

This clonotype was observed at least ten times. The chain carries TRBV5-1 and TRBJ2-1; TRBD2 matches at 9 bases. Germline V CDR1 and CDR2: SGHRS, YFSETQ. This CDR3 has 15 amino acids. The V and J ends lost 0 bases and 9 bases, in that order; junction bases with no gene match: 7. In nucleotides, the CDR3 is TGCGCCAGCAGCTTGGACCCCCTTAGCGGGGGTGAGCAGTTCTTC. Translation gives CASSLDPLSGGEQFF.

The V gene is TRBV27, the J gene TRBJ2-6; D is ambiguous. This CDR3 spans 15 amino acids. Germline loops: CDR1 MNHEY, CDR2 SMNVEV (reference sequence). V lost 0 bases, J lost 0 bases, and 3 bases lay in between. The CDR3 DNA sequence: TGTGCCAGCAGTTTATCCACCTCTGGGGCCAACGTCCTGACTTTC. Translation gives CASSLSTSGANVLTF. The variable domain in full, with the rest retrieved from reference TRBV27 and TRBJ2-6, is EAQVTQNPRYLITVTGKKLTVTCSQNMNHEYMSWYRQDPGLGLRQIYYSMNVEVTDKGDVPEGYKVSRKEKRNFPLILESPSPNQTSLYFCASSLSTSGANVLTFGAGSRLTVL.

This clonotype was observed many times. This CDR3 is CASSLVEGLGTEAFF. The CDR3 DNA is TGCGCCAGCAGCTTGGTTGAGGGGCTGGGCACTGAAGCTTTCTTT. The chain links TRBV5-1 to TRBJ1-1; maybe TRBD1 (5 bases). The CDR3 has 15 amino acids. V was shortened by 0 bases and J by 4 bases, with 13 bases between the two germline ends. Germline V gene sequence: CDR1 SGHRS, CDR2 YFSETQ. Combining the CDR3 with reference TRBV5-1 and TRBJ1-1 gives the whole variable domain KAGVTQTPRYLIKTRGQQVTLSCSPISGHRSVSWYQQTPGQGLQFLFEYFSETQRNKGNFPGRFSGRQFSNSRSEMNVSTLELGDSALYLCASSLVEGLGTEAFFGQGTRLTVV.